This T cell receptor (beta chain) was sequenced for a study of blood T cell repertoires in COVID-19. The CDR3 is 11 amino acids. Trimming removed 0 bases from V and 5 bases from J, with 3 bases in between. The germline V gene has CDR1 SGHKS and CDR2 YYEKEE (reference sequence). Using immunoSEQ multiplex PCR, the repertoire was profiled, and TCRdb retains in-frame clones only, with some absent. Here the sample spans roughly 190,000 clones, approximately 89% being singletons. The rearrangement joins TRBV5-5 to TRBJ2-7; D gene unclear. The sequenced sample was PBMCs or T cells enriched from blood (not recorded which). The TCR was taken from a woman aged 18-30 years who had recovered from COVID-19. The DNA for the CDR3 is TGTGCCAGCAGCTTGGCCGACGAGCAGTACTTC. Protein sequence: CASSLADEQYF.